Given below is one T cell receptor beta chain in context. This entry is derived from a study of blood T cells in healthy people across ages. The second PCR ran roughly 7 to 11 cycles with a sample-barcoded 5' primer and J-beta primers. TCRdb reprocessed the 5' RACE reads with MiXCR, giving one entry per CDR3 protein. The sample has about 800,000 distinct CDR3 sequences; roughly 50% are singletons. This CDR3 has 14 residues. Germline V gives CDR1 GTSNPN, CDR2 SVGIG (reference sequence). V lost 1 base and J lost 4; bases outside the gene matches: 2. This rearrangement joins TRBV30 to TRBJ2-1; TRBD2 agrees at 9 bases. Sequencing input: blood. The TCR comes from a man between 25 and 39 years old in good health. Written as DNA, the CDR3 is TGTGCCTGGAGTGCGCGGGGGGGTTACAATGAGCAGTTCTTC. It is translated as CAWSARGGYNEQFF.